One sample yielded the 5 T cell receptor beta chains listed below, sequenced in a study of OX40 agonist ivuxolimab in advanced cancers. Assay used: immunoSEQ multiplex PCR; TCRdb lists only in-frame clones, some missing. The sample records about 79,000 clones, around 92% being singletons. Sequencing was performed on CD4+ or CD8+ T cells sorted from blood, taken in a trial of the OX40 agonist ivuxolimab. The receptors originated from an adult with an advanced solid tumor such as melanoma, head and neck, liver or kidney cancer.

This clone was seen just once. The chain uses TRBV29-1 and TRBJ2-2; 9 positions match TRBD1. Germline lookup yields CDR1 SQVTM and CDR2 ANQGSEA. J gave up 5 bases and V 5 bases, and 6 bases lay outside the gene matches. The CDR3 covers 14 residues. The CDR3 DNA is TGCAGCGTTCCCGGGACAGGGTGGACCGGGGAGCTGTTTTTT. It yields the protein CSVPGTGWTGELFF.

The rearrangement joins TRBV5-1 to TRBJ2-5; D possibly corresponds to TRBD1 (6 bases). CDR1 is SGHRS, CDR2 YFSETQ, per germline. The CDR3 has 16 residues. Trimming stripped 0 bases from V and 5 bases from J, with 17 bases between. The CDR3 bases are TGCGCCAGCAGCTTGGAGGGGTCAGGGGCTCGCGAGACCCAGTACTTC. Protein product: CASSLEGSGARETQYF.

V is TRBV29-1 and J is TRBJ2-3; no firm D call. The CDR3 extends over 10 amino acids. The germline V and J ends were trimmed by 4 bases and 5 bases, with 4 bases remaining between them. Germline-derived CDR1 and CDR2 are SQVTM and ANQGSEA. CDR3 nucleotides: TGCAGCGTTGGGGTAGATACGCAGTATTTT. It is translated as CSVGVDTQYF.

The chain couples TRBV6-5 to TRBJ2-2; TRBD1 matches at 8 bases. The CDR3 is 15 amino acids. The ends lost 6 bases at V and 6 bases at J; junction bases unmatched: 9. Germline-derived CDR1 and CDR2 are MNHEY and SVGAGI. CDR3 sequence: CASRKGRGQSGELFF. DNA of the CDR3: TGTGCCAGCAGAAAGGGCAGGGGGCAATCCGGGGAGCTGTTTTTT.

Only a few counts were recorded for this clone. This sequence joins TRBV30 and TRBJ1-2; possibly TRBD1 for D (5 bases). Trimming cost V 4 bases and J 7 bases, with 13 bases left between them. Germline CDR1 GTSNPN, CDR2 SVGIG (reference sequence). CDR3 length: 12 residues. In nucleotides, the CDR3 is TGTGCCTGGATGCAGGGTAAACGTGGCTACACCTTC. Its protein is CAWMQGKRGYTF.